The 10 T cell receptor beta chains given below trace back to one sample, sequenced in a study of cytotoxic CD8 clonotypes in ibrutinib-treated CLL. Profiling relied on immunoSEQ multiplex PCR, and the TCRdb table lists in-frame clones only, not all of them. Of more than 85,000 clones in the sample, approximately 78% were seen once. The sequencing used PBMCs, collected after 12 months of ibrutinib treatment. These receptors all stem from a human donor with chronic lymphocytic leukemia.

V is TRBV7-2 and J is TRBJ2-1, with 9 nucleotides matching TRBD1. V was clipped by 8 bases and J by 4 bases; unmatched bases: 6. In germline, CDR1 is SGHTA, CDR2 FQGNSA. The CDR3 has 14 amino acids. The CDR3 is CASQNRGLYNEQFF. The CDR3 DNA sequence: TGTGCCAGCCAAAACAGGGGGCTTTACAATGAGCAGTTCTTC.

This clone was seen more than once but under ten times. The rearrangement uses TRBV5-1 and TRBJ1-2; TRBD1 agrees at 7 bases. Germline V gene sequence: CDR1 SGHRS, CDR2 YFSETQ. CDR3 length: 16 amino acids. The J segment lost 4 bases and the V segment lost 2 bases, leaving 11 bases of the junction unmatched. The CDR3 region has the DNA TGCGCCAGCAGCTTAGGACTCGGGACAGCAGGCTATGGCTACACCTTC. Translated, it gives CASSLGLGTAGYGYTF.

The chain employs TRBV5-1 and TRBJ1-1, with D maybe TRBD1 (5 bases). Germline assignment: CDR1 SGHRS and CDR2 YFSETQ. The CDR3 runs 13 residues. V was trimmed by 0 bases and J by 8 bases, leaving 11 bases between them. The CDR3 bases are TGCGCCAGCAGCTTGGATATGCGGGGGGAAGCTTTCTTT. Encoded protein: CASSLDMRGEAFF. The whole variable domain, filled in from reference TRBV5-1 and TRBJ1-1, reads KAGVTQTPRYLIKTRGQQVTLSCSPISGHRSVSWYQQTPGQGLQFLFEYFSETQRNKGNFPGRFSGRQFSNSRSEMNVSTLELGDSALYLCASSLDMRGEAFFGQGTRLTVV.

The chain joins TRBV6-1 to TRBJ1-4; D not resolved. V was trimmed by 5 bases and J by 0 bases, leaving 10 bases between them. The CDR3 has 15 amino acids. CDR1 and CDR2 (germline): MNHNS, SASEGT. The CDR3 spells CASSTQVTTNEKLFF. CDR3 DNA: TGTGCCAGCAGTACCCAGGTGACAACTAATGAAAAACTGTTTTTT.

The CDR3 reads CASSYSDRGLRGYTF. CDR3 DNA sequence: TGTGCCAGCAGTTACTCTGACAGGGGGCTGAGGGGCTACACCTTC. The chain is built from TRBV6-6 and TRBJ1-2; 10 nucleotides line up with TRBD1. V lost 0 bases to trimming and J lost 8 bases; unmatched junction nucleotides: 6. The CDR3 totals 15 residues. Per germline, CDR1 MNHNY and CDR2 SVGAGI (reference sequence).

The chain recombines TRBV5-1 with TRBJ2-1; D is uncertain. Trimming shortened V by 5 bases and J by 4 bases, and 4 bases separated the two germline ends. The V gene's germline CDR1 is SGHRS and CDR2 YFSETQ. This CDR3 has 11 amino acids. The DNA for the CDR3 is TGCGCCAGCAGGCTATACAATGAGCAGTTCTTC. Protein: CASRLYNEQFF.

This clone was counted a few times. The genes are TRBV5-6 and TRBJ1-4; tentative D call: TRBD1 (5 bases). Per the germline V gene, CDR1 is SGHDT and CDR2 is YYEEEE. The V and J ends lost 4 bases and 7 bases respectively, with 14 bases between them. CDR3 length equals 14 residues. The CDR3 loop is CASSQDLGPEKLFF. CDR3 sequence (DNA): TGTGCCAGCAGCCAAGATTTGGGGCCTGAAAAACTGTTTTTT.

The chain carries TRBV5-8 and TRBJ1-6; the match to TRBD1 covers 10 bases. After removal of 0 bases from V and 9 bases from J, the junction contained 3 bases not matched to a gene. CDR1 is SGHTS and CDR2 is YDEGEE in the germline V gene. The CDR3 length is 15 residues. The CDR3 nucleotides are TGTGCCAGCAGCTTGGAGGGACAGGGGAGTTCACCCCTCCACTTT. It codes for CASSLEGQGSSPLHF.

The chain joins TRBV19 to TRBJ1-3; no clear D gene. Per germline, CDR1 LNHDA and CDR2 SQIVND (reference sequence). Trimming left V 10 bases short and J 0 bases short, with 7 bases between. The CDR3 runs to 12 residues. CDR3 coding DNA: TGTGCCACAGACAACTCTGGAAACACCATATATTTT. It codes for CATDNSGNTIYF.

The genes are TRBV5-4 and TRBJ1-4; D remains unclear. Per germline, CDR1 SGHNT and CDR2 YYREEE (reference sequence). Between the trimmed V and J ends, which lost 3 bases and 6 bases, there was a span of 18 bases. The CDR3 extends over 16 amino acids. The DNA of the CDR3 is TGTGCCAGCAGCTCGGCGGCTGGTTCGGGTGATGAAAAACTGTTTTTT. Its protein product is CASSSAAGSGDEKLFF.